These 12 T cell receptor beta chains originate from one sample sequenced in a study of beta chain features in type 1 diabetes. Points from the study as a whole: TCRB CDR3 length was moderately but significantly reduced in all four CD4+ subsets of Type 1 diabetes patients.

What these receptors recognize is not known. Since all of the isolated RNA was reverse transcribed, expressed TCRB transcripts were what got sequenced. Only in-frame clones appear in the TCRdb table, and some are missing; sequencing was by immunoSEQ multiplex PCR. The sample holds 200,000 to 300,000 clones, 20% seen once. Input material: naive CD4+ T cells from blood. Source of these receptors: a woman aged 40 to 50 with type 1 diabetes.

This clone was seen a handful of times. This sequence joins TRBV29-1 and TRBJ2-2; D gene ambiguous. Trimming took 6 bases from V and 3 from J, leaving 14 bases between them. This CDR3 spans 14 amino acids. The germline CDR1 and CDR2 sequences are SQVTM and ANQGSEA. CDR3 DNA: TGCAGCGTGGGTGCAGCTGAGGACACCGGGGAGCTGTTTTTT. It is translated as CSVGAAEDTGELFF.

The V call is TRBV2, the J call TRBJ2-5; possible D gene TRBD2, 5 bases. This CDR3 is 13 amino acids long. V was cut by 3 bases and J by 7 bases, with 12 bases left in between. Germline-derived CDR1 and CDR2 are SNHLY and FYNNEI. In DNA form, the CDR3 reads TGTGCCAGCAGTGAGGAACGGGAATTGACCCAGTACTTC. Protein product: CASSEERELTQYF.

The chain uses TRBV5-1 and TRBJ1-1; D is perhaps TRBD1 (5 bases). Trimming pared 4 bases from V and 5 bases from J, leaving 21 bases between. CDR3 length: 16 amino acids. The V gene's germline CDR1 is SGHRS and CDR2 YFSETQ. CDR3 nucleotide sequence: TGCGCCAGCAGCCCGACCCCGGACAAAATAACGACTGAAGCTTTCTTT. This encodes CASSPTPDKITTEAFF.

The gene calls are TRBV7-2 and TRBJ2-7; the D gene is possibly TRBD1 (6 bases). Germline V gives CDR1 SGHTA, CDR2 FQGNSA. This CDR3 region has 13 residues. The V gene lost 5 bases and the J gene lost 4 bases, with 12 bases spanning the gap. The CDR3 protein is CASSPNREYEQYF. In DNA form, the CDR3 reads TGTGCCAGCAGCCCCAACAGGGAGTACGAGCAGTACTTC.

This clone showed up just a few times. CDR3: CASSSLPFYGYTF. CDR3 nucleotide sequence: TGTGCCAGCAGTTCCCTTCCCTTCTATGGCTACACCTTC. The rearrangement joins TRBV28 to TRBJ1-2; D is ambiguous. This CDR3 contains 13 residues. The germline V gene encodes CDR1 MDHEN and CDR2 SYDVKM. The V end was cut by 4 bases, the J end by 4 bases, with 10 bases between.

This clone came up a few times. The rearrangement uses TRBV4-1 and TRBJ2-7; D possibly corresponds to TRBD1 (7 bases). V was pared by 0 bases and J by 4 bases, with 16 bases between. Germline V CDR1 and CDR2: MGHRA, YSYEKL. The length of the CDR3 is 16 residues. This CDR3 is CASSQEATGRIYEQYF. In DNA form, the CDR3 reads TGCGCCAGCAGCCAAGAAGCGACAGGGAGGATATACGAGCAGTACTTC.

The chain employs TRBV28 and TRBJ2-1; 9 nucleotides align to TRBD2. V lost 6 bases and J lost 4; bases outside the gene matches: 1. The CDR3 extends over 13 amino acids. Germline V gives CDR1 MDHEN, CDR2 SYDVKM. DNA of the CDR3: TGTGCCAGCAGGCTAGCGGGGTACAATGAGCAGTTCTTC. It is translated as CASRLAGYNEQFF.

This clone appeared a few times. The chain uses TRBV2 and TRBJ1-1; 7 positions match TRBD1. Germline V lookup: CDR1 SNHLY, CDR2 FYNNEI. This CDR3 region has 13 residues. The J segment lost 0 bases and the V segment lost 8 bases, leaving 3 bases of the junction unmatched. The CDR3 protein is CASYGQVNTEAFF. The DNA for the CDR3 is TGTGCCAGCTACGGACAGGTGAACACTGAAGCTTTCTTT.

The V call is TRBV18, the J call TRBJ2-3; 12 nucleotides line up with TRBD2. Germline trimming cut 1 base from V and 3 bases from J; bases unmatched to any gene: 8. Looked up from germline, CDR1 is KGHSH and CDR2 is LQKENI. This CDR3 is 18 amino acids long. CDR3 nucleotides: TGTGCCAGCTCACCACGAAGGACTAGCGGGAAGGGAACAGATACGCAGTATTTT. The encoded protein is CASSPRRTSGKGTDTQYF. Using reference TRBV18 and TRBJ2-3 for the parts outside the CDR3, the full variable domain is NAGVMQNPRHLVRRRGQEARLRCSPMKGHSHVYWYRQLPEEGLKFMVYLQKENIIDESGMPKERFSAEFPKEGPSILRIQQVVRGDSAAYFCASSPRRTSGKGTDTQYFGPGTRLTVL.

The chain is built from TRBV2 and TRBJ2-7; 8 bases match TRBD1. Germline CDR1 reads SNHLY; CDR2 reads FYNNEI. The CDR3 extends over 14 amino acids. V trimming: 7 bases; J trimming: 0 bases; junction bases outside the gene matches: 5. In nucleotides, the CDR3 is TGTGCCAGCAAGGGACAGGTGAGCTCCTACGAGCAGTACTTC. It codes for CASKGQVSSYEQYF.

This clone was counted only a few times. V gene TRBV5-1 combines with J gene TRBJ2-5; 11 bases agree with TRBD2. CDR1 is SGHRS, CDR2 YFSETQ, per germline. V lost 4 bases to trimming and J lost 5 bases; unmatched junction nucleotides: 10. The CDR3 runs 16 residues. As DNA, the CDR3 is TGCGCCAGCAGCCCCCTTAGCGGGGGGGCTGGGGAGACCCAGTACTTC. Its protein product is CASSPLSGGAGETQYF.

This clone was observed a few times. The CDR3 region is CASRGRGTGKGNQPQHF. CDR3 DNA sequence: TGTGCCAGCAGGGGGAGAGGGACAGGGAAAGGCAATCAGCCCCAGCATTTT. V and J are TRBV9 and TRBJ1-5, with 9 bases matching TRBD1. Germline CDR1 SGDLS, CDR2 YYNGEE. J lost 2 bases, V lost 5 bases, and 11 bases had no gene match. The CDR3 has 17 amino acids.